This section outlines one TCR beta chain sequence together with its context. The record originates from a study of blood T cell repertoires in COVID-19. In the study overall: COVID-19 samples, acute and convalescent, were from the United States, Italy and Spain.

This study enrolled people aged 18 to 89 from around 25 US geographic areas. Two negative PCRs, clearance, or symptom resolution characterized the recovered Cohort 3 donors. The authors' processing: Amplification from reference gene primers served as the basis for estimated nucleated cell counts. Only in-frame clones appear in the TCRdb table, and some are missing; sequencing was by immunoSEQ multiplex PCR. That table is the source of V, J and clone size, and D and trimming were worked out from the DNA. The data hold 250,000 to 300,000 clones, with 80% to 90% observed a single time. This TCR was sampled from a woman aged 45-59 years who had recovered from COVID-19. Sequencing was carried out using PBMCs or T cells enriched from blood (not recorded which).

The CDR3 here is CASSKALGFVGGINYGYTF. The CDR3 DNA sequence: TGTGCCAGCAGCAAAGCTTTAGGCTTCGTCGGGGGGATCAACTATGGCTACACCTTC. This sequence joins TRBV21-1 and TRBJ1-2. TRBV21-1 is labeled a pseudogene. CDR3 length: 19 amino acids.